This TCR beta chain originates from a study of blood T cell repertoires in COVID-19. Study overall: Collection of acute and convalescent COVID-19 samples took place in the United States, Italy and Spain. In each case, the material was cDNA or gDNA derived from T cells, B-cell-depleted T cells, or PBMCs.

The CDR3 consists of 16 residues. CDR1 and CDR2 (germline): LNHDA, SQIVND (reference sequence). V lost 5 bases and J lost 5, with 19 bases in between. Original processing methods: The authors estimated nucleated cell counts from reference gene primer amplification. The assay was immunoSEQ multiplex PCR, and TCRdb's table has in-frame clones only and misses some. From that table come the V and J calls and clone size; the DNA was used to work out D and trimming. The sample contains over 130,000 clones, about 87% of which appear only once. This TCR came from a woman over 75 with acute or convalescent COVID-19. The V gene is TRBV19, the J gene TRBJ1-5; D possibly corresponds to TRBD1 (6 bases). Sequencing used peripheral blood. Here the CDR3 reads CASSVPSRRGHQPQHF. The CDR3 DNA sequence: TGTGCCAGTAGTGTCCCATCGCGCAGGGGACATCAGCCCCAGCATTTT.